This entry describes one T cell receptor (beta chain). In the original analysis: Scientists estimated how many nucleated cells there were by amplifying reference gene primers. Sequencing used immunoSEQ multiplex PCR; TCRdb keeps in-frame clones, though not all of them. V, J and clone size are taken as reported in that table, and D and trimming were inferred from the DNA itself. The sample consists of roughly 520,000 clones, roughly 90% of them appearing once. This CDR3 region has 13 residues. The V gene end was trimmed by 6 bases and the J gene end by 3 bases; junction bases not matched to a gene: 5. The germline gives CDR1 SQVTM, CDR2 ANQGSEA. Symptom resolution, clearance, or two negative PCRs marked donors in Cohort 3 as recovered. The data originate from a study of blood T cell repertoires in COVID-19. Study-wide background: Samples came from the United States, Italy and Spain, spanning acute and convalescent COVID-19. PBMCs, B-cell-depleted T cells, or T cells provided the cDNA or gDNA that made up the material.

This chain joins TRBV29-1 and TRBJ1-2; TRBD1 agrees at 9 bases. The receptor comes from a middle-aged woman who had recovered from COVID-19. Sequenced input: PBMCs or T cells enriched from blood (not recorded which). The CDR3 DNA is TGCAGCGTCGGGACAGGGCAGGACTATGGCTACACCTTC. Residues: CSVGTGQDYGYTF.